This TCR beta chain came from a study of T cells after yellow fever vaccination. Across the study: Researchers used SMART-Seq v4 Ultra Low Input to prepare fractions that had low cell numbers.

The germline V gene encodes CDR1 DFQATT and CDR2 SNEGSKA (reference sequence). The CDR3 runs to 13 residues. V shed 6 bases and J 6 bases; nucleotides not matched to a gene: 7. TCRdb processed the 5' RACE reads anew with MiXCR; each CDR3 protein has one entry. The table lists some 290,000 distinct CDR3 sequences, over 8.5% of them singletons, with around 3.2% in the top ten. This clonotype was seen at least ten times. Material: CD4+ T cells sorted from PBMCs, obtained 45 days after the yellow fever booster vaccination. The J gene is TRBJ1-5, the V gene TRBV20-1; 8 bases are shared with TRBD1. This clonotype was obtained from a man younger than 30 who received the YFV17D yellow fever vaccine. The chain's CDR3 is CSANRGVGQPQHF. The CDR3 nucleotides are TGCAGTGCGAACAGGGGGGTCGGTCAGCCCCAGCATTTT.